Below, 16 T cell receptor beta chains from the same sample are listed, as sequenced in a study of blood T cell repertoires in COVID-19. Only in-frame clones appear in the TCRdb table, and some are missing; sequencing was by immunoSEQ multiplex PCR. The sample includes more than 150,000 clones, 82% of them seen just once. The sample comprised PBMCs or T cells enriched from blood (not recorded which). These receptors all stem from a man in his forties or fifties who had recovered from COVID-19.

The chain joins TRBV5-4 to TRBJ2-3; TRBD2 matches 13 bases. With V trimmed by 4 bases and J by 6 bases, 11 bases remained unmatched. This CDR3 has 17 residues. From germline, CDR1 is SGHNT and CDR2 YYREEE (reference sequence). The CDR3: CASSALTSGRAHDTQYF. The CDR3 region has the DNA TGTGCCAGCAGCGCGCTAACTAGCGGGAGGGCCCATGATACGCAGTATTTT.

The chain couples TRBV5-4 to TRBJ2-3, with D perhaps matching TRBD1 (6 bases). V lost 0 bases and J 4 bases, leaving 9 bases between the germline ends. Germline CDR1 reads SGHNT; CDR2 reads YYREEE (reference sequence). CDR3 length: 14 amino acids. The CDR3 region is CASSLEWGPDTQYF. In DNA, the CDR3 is TGTGCCAGCAGCTTGGAATGGGGGCCAGATACGCAGTATTTT.

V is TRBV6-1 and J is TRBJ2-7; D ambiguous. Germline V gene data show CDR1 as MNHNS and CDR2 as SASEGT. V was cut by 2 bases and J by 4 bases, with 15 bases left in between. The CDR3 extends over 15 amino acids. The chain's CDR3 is CASSEFVSTIYEQYF. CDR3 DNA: TGTGCCAGCAGTGAATTTGTCTCAACAATATACGAGCAGTACTTC.

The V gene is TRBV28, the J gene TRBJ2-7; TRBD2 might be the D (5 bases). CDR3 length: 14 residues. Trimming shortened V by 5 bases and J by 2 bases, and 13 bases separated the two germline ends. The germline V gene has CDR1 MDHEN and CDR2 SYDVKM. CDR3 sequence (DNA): TGTGCCAGCAGTACTCCGGGGTTAACCTACGAGCAGTACTTC. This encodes CASSTPGLTYEQYF. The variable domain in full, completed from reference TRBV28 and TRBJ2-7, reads DVKVTQSSRYLVKRTGEKVFLECVQDMDHENMFWYRQDPGLGLRLIYFSYDVKMKEKGDIPEGYSVSREKKERFSLILESASTNQTSMYLCASSTPGLTYEQYFGPGTRLTVT.

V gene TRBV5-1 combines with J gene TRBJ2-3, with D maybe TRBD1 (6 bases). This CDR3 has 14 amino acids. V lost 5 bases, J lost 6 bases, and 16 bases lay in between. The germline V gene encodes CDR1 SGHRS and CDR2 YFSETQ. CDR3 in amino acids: CASRTTGSLDTQYF. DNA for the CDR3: TGCGCCAGCAGGACAACAGGGTCGTTGGATACGCAGTATTTT. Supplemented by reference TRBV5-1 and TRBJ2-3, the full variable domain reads KAGVTQTPRYLIKTRGQQVTLSCSPISGHRSVSWYQQTPGQGLQFLFEYFSETQRNKGNFPGRFSGRQFSNSRSEMNVSTLELGDSALYLCASRTTGSLDTQYFGPGTRLTVL.

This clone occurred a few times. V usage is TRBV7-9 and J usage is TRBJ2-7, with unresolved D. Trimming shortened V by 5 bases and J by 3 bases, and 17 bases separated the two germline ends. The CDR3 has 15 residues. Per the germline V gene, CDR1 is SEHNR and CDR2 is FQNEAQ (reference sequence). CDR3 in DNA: TGTGCCAGCAGCCCCCACGGCGGCCAAGACTACGAGCAGTACTTC. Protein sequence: CASSPHGGQDYEQYF.

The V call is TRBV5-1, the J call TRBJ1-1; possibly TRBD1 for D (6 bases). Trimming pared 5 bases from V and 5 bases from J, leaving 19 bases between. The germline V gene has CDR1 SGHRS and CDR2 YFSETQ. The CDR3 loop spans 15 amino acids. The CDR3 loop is CASREESGGGTEAFF. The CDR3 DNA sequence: TGCGCCAGCAGAGAGGAATCTGGGGGCGGAACTGAAGCTTTCTTT.

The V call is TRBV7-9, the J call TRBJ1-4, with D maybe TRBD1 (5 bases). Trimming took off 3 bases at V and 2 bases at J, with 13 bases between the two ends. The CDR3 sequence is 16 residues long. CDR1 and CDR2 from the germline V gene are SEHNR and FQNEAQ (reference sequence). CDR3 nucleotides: TGTGCCAGCAGCTTCAGGCGGTCAGGGACTAATGAAAAACTGTTTTTT. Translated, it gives CASSFRRSGTNEKLFF.

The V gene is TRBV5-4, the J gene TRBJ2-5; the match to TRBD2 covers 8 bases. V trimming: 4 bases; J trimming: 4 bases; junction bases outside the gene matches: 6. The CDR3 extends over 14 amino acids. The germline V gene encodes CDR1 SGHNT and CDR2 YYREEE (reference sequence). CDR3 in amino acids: CASSVPGLGETQYF. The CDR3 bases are TGTGCCAGCAGCGTACCGGGACTAGGAGAGACCCAGTACTTC.

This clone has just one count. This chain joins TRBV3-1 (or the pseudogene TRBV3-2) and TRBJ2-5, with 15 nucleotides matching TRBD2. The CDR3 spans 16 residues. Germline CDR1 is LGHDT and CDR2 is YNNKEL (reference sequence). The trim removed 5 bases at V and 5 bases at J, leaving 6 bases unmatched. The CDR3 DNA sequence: TGTGCCAGCAGCGGGACTAGCGGGGGGCGGGAGGAGACCCAGTACTTC. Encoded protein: CASSGTSGGREETQYF.

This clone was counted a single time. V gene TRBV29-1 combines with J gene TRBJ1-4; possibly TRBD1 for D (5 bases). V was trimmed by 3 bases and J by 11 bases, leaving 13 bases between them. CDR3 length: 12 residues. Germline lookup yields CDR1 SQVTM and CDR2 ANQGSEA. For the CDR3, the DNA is TGCAGCGTTGAGGTGCCGGGGGGGAAACTGTTTTTT. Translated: CSVEVPGGKLFF.

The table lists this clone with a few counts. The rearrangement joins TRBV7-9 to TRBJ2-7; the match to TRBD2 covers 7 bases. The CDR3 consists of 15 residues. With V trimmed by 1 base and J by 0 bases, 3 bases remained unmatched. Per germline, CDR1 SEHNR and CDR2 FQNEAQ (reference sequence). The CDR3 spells CASSLEGGSSYEQYF. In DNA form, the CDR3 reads TGTGCCAGCAGCTTAGAAGGCGGGAGCTCCTACGAGCAGTACTTC.

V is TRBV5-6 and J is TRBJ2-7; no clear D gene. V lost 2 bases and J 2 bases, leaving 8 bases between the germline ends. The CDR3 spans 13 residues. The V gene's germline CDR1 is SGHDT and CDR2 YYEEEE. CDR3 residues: CASSLYGPYEQYF. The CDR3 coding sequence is TGTGCCAGCAGCTTATACGGTCCCTACGAGCAGTACTTC.

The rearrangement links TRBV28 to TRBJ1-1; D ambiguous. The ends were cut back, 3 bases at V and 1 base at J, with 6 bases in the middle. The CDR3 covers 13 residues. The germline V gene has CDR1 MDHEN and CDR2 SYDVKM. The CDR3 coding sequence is TGTGCCAGCAGTTTTTGGCAGAACACTGAAGCTTTCTTT. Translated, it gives CASSFWQNTEAFF.

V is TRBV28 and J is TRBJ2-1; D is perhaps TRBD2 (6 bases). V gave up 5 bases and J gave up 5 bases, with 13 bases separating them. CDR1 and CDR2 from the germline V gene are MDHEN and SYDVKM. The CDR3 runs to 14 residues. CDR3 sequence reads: CASSQTGTHNEQFF. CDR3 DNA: TGTGCCAGCAGTCAAACCGGGACTCACAATGAGCAGTTCTTC.

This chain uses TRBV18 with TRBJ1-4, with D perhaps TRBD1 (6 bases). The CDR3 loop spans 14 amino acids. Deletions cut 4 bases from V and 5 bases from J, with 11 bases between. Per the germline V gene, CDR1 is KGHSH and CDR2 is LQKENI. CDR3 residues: CASSRQGLNEKLFF. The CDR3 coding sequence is TGTGCCAGCTCACGTCAGGGGTTAAATGAAAAACTGTTTTTT.